One sample yielded the 12 T cell receptor beta chains listed below, sequenced in a study of identical twins. MiXCR, applied by TCRdb to the 5' RACE reads, yields one record per CDR3 protein. The sample consists of some 600,000 distinct CDR3 sequences, roughly 6.6% of them appearing once. These same data were also listed under a study on yellow fever vaccine responses in identical twins.

The source material was PBMCs. All receptors come from a woman under 30 in good health.

The sample holds many counts of this clonotype. This chain joins TRBV13 and TRBJ2-3, with a possible D match to TRBD1 (5 bases). Germline lookup yields CDR1 PRHDT and CDR2 FYEKMQ (reference sequence). Trimming took off 5 bases at V and 0 bases at J, with 12 bases between the two ends. The CDR3 runs to 15 residues. The CDR3 region is CASSPRTSSTDTQYF. CDR3 coding DNA: TGTGCCAGCAGCCCAAGGACAAGTAGCACAGATACGCAGTATTTT.

This clonotype has at least ten counts. This chain uses TRBV6-5 with TRBJ1-2, with 11 bases matching TRBD1. The CDR3 is made up of 17 amino acids. J lost 4 bases, V lost 2 bases, and 9 bases had no gene match. Germline V gene lookup returns CDR1 MNHEY and CDR2 SVGAGI. CDR3 sequence (DNA): TGTGCCAGCAGTTACCCGTGGACAGGGGGCATGGTCTATGGCTACACCTTC. Encoded protein: CASSYPWTGGMVYGYTF.

This clonotype was counted between two and nine times. The V and J genes are TRBV7-9 and TRBJ2-3; 11 nucleotides line up with TRBD2. Germline values: CDR1 SEHNR, CDR2 FQNEAQ (reference sequence). The CDR3 contains 16 residues. V lost 5 bases, J lost 2 bases, and 6 bases stayed unmatched. The CDR3 nucleotides read TGTGCCAGCAGCCCTACTAGCGGGAGACACACAGATACGCAGTATTTT. Translating gives CASSPTSGRHTDTQYF.

In its sample, this clonotype was seen a few times. The CDR3 nucleotides read TGCAGTGCTCTAAGGGGGGACTATGGCTACACCTTC. Translated, it gives CSALRGDYGYTF. The genes are TRBV20-1 and TRBJ1-2; a weak D match, TRBD1 (6 bases). Trimming pared 5 bases from V and 3 bases from J, leaving 10 bases between. CDR1 is DFQATT, CDR2 SNEGSKA, per germline (reference sequence). The CDR3 loop spans 12 amino acids.

A few counts support this clonotype. The rearrangement uses TRBV7-2 and TRBJ1-1; D gene ambiguous. Germline V gene sequence: CDR1 SGHTA, CDR2 FQGNSA. Trimming removed 2 bases at V and 0 bases at J, with 10 bases between. CDR3 length: 15 amino acids. In nucleotides, the CDR3 is TGTGCCAGCAGCTTAAGTCCCACACTGAACACTGAAGCTTTCTTT. Amino acid sequence: CASSLSPTLNTEAFF.

In its sample, this clonotype was seen a few times. The genes are TRBV12-3 or TRBV12-4 and TRBJ2-2; possible D gene TRBD1, 5 bases. CDR3 length: 14 amino acids. Trimming stripped 7 bases from V and 7 bases from J, with 16 bases between. DNA for the CDR3: TGTGCCAGCACCCCGGGCAGGGTAGACGGGGAGCTGTTTTTT. Translation gives CASTPGRVDGELFF.

This clonotype was observed a handful of times. The chain links TRBV4-1 to TRBJ1-6; D remains ambiguous. This CDR3 has 15 residues. Germline assignment: CDR1 MGHRA and CDR2 YSYEKL. Deletions cut 1 base from V and 7 bases from J, with 11 bases between. CDR3 DNA: TGCGCCAGCAGCCAAGTGTATAAGGGAAATTCACCCCTCCACTTT. The encoded protein is CASSQVYKGNSPLHF.

This chain uses TRBV20-1 with TRBJ2-5; D remains ambiguous. V gave up 7 bases and J gave up 5 bases, with 11 bases separating them. Germline V gives CDR1 DFQATT, CDR2 SNEGSKA (reference sequence). This CDR3 contains 11 residues. The CDR3 here is CSVPTRETQYF. CDR3 DNA: TGCAGTGTTCCCACGCGGGAGACCCAGTACTTC.

This clonotype was observed a few times. This rearrangement joins TRBV10-3 to TRBJ1-1, with 9 bases lining up with TRBD1. CDR1 and CDR2 from the germline V gene are ENHRY and SYGVKD. V was pared by 2 bases and J by 1 base, with 5 bases of the junction left unmatched. The CDR3 contains 16 residues. The CDR3 region is CAISEGLGQGNTEAFF. The CDR3 region has the DNA TGTGCCATCAGTGAGGGGCTGGGACAGGGGAACACTGAAGCTTTCTTT.

The CDR3 protein is CATSRERAGPNIQYF. In DNA, the CDR3 is TGTGCCACCAGCAGAGAACGGGCGGGGCCAAACATTCAGTACTTC. The V call is TRBV15, the J call TRBJ2-4, with D possibly being TRBD2 (6 bases). CDR3 length: 15 residues. Per the germline V gene, CDR1 is LNHNV and CDR2 is YYDKDF (reference sequence). V lost 0 bases and J 6 bases, leaving 12 bases between the germline ends. Full variable domain (outside the CDR3, taken from reference TRBV15 and TRBJ2-4): DAMVIQNPRYQVTQFGKPVTLSCSQTLNHNVMYWYQQKSSQAPKLLFHYYDKDFNNEADTPDNFQSRRPNTSFCFLDIRSPGLGDTAMYLCATSRERAGPNIQYFGAGTRLSVL.

This clonotype was observed a few times. CDR3 in amino acids: CASSFLGIRGYENEQFF. In DNA form, the CDR3 reads TGTGCCAGCAGCTTCCTAGGGATCAGGGGTTATGAGAATGAGCAGTTCTTC. This chain uses TRBV7-8 with TRBJ2-1; the D gene is possibly TRBD1 (6 bases). CDR1 is SGHVS, CDR2 FQNEAQ, per germline. The V end lost 3 bases, the J end lost 7 bases, and 22 bases lay between the germline ends. This CDR3 contains 17 residues.

The CDR3 reads CSAHSGYNEQFF. DNA for the CDR3: TGCAGTGCTCATAGCGGCTACAATGAGCAGTTCTTC. The chain has TRBV20-1 and TRBJ2-1; tentatively, D is TRBD2 (6 bases). Trimming shortened V by 5 bases and J by 3 bases, and 8 bases separated the two germline ends. CDR3 length: 12 residues. Looked up from germline, CDR1 is DFQATT and CDR2 is SNEGSKA (reference sequence).